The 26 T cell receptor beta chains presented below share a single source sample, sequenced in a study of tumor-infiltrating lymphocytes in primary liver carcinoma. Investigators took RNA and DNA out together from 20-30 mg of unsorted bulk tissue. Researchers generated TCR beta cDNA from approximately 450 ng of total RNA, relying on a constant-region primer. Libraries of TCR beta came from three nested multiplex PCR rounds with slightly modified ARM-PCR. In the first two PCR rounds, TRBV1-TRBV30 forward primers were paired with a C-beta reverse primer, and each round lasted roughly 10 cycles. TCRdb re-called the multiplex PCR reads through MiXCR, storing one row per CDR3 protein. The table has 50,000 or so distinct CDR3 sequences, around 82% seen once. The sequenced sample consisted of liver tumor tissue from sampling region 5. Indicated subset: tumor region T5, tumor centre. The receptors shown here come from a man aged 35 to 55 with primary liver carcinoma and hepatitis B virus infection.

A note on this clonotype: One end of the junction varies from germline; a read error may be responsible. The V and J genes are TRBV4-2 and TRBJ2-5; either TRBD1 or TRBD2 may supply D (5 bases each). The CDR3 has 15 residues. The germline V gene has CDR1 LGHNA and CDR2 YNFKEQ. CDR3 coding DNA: TGTGTCAGCAGCGATGAGGCCGGGACGGGAGAGACCCAGTACTTC. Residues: CVSSDEAGTGETQYF.

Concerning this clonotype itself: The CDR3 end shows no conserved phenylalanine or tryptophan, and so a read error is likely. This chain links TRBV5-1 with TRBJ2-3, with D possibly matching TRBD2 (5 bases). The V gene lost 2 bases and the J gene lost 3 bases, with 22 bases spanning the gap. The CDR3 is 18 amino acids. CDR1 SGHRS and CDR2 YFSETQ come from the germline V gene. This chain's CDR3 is CASSFGLRLETLTDTQYI. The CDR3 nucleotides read TGCGCCAGCAGCTTTGGACTCCGACTGGAAACCCTAACAGATACGCAGTATATC.

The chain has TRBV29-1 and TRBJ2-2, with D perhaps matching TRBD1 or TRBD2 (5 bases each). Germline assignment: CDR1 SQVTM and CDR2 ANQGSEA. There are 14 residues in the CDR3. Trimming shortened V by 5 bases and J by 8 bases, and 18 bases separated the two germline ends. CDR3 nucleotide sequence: TGCAGCGTTCTCGGTCTGGGACCCACTGGGGAGCTGTTTTTT. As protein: CSVLGLGPTGELFF.

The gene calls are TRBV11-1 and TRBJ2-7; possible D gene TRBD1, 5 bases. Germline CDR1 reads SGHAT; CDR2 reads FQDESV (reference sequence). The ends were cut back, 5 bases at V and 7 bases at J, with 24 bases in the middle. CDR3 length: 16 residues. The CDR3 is CASSLRVRASLWEQYF. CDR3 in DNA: TGTGCCAGCAGCCTGCGTGTCAGGGCGTCCCTGTGGGAGCAGTACTTC.

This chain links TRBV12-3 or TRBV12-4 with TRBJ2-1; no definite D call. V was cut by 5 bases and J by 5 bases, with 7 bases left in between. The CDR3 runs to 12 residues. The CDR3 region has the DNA TGTGCCAGCAGTCCAGATAACAATGAGCAGTTCTTC. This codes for CASSPDNNEQFF.

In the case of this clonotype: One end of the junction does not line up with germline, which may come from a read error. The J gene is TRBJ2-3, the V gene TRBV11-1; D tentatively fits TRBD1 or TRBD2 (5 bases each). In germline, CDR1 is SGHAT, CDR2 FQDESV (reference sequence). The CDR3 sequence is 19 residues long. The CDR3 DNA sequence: TGTGTCAGCAGCTCTGGGGGAAGCTCTGTTGGAGCCAACACAGATACGCAGTATTTT. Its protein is CVSSSGGSSVGANTDTQYF.

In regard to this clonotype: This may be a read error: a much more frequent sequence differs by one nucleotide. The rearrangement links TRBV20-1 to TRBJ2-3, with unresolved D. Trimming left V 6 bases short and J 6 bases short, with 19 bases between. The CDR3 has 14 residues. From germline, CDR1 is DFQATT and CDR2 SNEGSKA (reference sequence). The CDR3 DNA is TGCAGTGCCCGAAGGGCCCTGATCGGGGATACGCAGTATTTT. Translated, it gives CSARRALIGDTQYF.

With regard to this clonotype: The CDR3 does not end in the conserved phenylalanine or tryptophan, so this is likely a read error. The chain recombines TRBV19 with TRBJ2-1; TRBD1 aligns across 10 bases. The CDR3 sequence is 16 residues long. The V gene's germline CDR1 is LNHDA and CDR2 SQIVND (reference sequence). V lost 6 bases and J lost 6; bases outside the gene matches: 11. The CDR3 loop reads CASRGGRTGGGNEQFL. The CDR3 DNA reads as TGTGCCAGTAGGGGGGGAAGGACAGGGGGAGGCAATGAGCAGTTCCTC.

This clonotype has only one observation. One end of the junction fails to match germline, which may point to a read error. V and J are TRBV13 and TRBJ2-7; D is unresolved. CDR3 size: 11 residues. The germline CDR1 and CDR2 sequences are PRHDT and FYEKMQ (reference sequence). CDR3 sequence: CVSNRSYERYF. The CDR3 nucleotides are TGTGTCAGCAACCGCTCCTACGAGCGGTACTTC.

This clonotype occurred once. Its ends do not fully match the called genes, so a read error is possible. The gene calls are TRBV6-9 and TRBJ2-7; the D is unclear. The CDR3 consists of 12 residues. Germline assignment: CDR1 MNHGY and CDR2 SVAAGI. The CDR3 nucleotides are TGTTCCAGCAGTTCAGGTACCTACGAGCAGTACTTC. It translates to CSSSSGTYEQYF.

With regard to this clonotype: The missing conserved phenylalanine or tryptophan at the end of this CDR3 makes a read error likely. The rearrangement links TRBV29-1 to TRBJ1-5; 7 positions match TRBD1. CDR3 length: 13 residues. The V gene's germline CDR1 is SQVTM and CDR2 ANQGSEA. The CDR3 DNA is TGCAGCGTTGAGACAGGGTGGAATCAACCCCAGCATTTA. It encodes CSVETGWNQPQHL.

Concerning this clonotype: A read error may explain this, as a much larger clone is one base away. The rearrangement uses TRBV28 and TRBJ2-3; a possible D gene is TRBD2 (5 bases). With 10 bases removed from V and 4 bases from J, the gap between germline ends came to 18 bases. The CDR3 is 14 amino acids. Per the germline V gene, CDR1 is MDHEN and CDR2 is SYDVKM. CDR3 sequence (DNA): TGTGCCACTAAGAGGGATGTGGCCTCAGATACGCAGTATTTT. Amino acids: CATKRDVASDTQYF.

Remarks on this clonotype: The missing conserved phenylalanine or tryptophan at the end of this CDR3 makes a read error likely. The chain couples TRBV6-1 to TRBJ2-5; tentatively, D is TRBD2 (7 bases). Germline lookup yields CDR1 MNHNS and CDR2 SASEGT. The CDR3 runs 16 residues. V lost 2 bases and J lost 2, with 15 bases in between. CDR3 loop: CASSEYRAGAQETQYI. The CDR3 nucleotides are TGTGCCAGCAGTGAATATAGGGCGGGGGCTCAAGAGACCCAGTACATC.

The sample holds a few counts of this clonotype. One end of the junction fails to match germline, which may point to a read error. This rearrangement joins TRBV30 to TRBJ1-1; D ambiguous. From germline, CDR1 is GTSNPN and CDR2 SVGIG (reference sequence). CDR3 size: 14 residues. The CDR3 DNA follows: TGTGCCTGGAGGGTAGGCATCTCGAACACTGAAGCTTCCTTT. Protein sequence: CAWRVGISNTEASF. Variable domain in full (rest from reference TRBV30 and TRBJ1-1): SQTIHQWPATLVQPVGSPLSLECTVEGTSNPNLYWYRQAAGRGLQLLFYSVGIGQISSEVPQNLSASRPQDRQFILSSKKLLLSDSGFYLCAWRVGISNTEASFGQGTRLTVV.

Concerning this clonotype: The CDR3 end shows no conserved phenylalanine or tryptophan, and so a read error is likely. CDR3 nucleotides: TGTACCAGCAGCTTGGGGACAGGATACTACGAGCAGTACTAC. Translating gives CTSSLGTGYYEQYY. The J gene is TRBJ2-7, the V gene TRBV5-6; 8 positions match TRBD1. The CDR3 runs to 14 residues. Germline lookup yields CDR1 SGHDT and CDR2 YYEEEE.

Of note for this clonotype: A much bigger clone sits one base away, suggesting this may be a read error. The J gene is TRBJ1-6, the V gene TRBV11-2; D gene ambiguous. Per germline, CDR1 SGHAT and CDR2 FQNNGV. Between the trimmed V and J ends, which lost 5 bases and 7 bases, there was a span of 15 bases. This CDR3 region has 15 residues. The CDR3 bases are TGTGCCAGCAGCCAAGGACGGGGAGTGAATTCACCCCTCCACTTT. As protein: CASSQGRGVNSPLHF.

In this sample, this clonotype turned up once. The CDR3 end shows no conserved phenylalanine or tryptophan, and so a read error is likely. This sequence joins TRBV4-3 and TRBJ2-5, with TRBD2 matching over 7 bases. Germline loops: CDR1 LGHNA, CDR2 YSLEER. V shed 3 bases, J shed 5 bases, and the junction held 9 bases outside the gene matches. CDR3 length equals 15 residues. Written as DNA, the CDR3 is TGCGCCAGCAGCCAGGAGGGACTACCGTCTGAGACCCAGTACATC. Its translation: CASSQEGLPSETQYI.

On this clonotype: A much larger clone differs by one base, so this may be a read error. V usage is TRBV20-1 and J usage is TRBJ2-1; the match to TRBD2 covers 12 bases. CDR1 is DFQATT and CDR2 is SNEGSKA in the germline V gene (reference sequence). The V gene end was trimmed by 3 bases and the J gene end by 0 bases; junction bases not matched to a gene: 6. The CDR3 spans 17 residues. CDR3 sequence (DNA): TGCAGTGCTAGGACTAGCGGGGGCCTGAACTCCTACAATGAGCAGTTCTTC. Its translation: CSARTSGGLNSYNEQFF.

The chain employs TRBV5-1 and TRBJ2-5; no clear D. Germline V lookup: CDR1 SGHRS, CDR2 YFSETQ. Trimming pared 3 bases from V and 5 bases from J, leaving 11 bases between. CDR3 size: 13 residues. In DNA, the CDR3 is TGCGCCAGCAGCTGGGTACCGTCCGAGACCCAGTACTTC. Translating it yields CASSWVPSETQYF.

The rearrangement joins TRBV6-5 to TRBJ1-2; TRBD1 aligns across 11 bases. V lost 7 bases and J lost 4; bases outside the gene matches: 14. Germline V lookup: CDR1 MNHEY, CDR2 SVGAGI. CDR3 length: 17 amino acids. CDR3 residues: CASKRGQGDRSGYGYTF. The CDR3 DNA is TGTGCCAGCAAGAGGGGACAGGGGGATCGATCCGGCTATGGCTACACCTTC.

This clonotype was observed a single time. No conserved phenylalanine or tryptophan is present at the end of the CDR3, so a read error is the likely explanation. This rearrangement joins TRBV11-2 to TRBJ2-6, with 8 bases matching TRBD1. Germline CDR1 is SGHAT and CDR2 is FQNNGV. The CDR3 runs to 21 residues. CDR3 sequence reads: CANSMGGDRGISLSEANVLTL. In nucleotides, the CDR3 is TGTGCCAACAGCATGGGAGGAGACAGGGGCATTTCCCTCTCTGAGGCTAACGTCCTGACTCTC.

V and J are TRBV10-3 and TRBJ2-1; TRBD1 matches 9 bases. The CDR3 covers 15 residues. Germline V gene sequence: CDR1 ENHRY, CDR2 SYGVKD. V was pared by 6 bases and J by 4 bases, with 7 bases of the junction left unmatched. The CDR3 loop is CAIRARTGAYNEQFF. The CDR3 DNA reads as TGTGCCATCAGAGCCCGGACAGGGGCGTACAATGAGCAGTTCTTC.

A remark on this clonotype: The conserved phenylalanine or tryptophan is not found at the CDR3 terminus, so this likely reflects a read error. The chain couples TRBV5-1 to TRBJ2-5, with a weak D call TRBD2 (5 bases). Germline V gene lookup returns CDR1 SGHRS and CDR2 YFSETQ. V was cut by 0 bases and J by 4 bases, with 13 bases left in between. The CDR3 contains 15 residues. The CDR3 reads CASSLGTGVGETQYL. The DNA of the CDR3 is TGCGCCAGCAGCTTGGGGACTGGGGTCGGAGAGACCCAGTACTTA.

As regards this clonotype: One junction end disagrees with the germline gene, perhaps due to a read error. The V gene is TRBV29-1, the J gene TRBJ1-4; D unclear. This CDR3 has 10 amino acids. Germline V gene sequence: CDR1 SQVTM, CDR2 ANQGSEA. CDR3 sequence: CSVLDEELFF. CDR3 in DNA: TGCAGCGTTTTGGATGAAGAACTGTTTTTT.

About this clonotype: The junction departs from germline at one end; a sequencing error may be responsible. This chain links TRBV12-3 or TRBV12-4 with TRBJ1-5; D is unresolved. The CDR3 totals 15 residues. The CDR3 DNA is TGTGCCAGCAGAGAAGGGCCCGGGTGCAATCAACCCCAGCATTTT. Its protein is CASREGPGCNQPQHF.

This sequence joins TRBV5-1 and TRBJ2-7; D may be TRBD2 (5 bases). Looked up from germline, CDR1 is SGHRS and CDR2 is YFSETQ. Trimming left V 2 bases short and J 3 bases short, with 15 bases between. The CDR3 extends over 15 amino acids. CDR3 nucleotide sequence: TGCGCCAGCAGCTTACAACCGGGATCCTTCTACGAGCAGTACTTC. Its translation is CASSLQPGSFYEQYF.